The clone carrying this T cell receptor beta chain showed up just once. The data were produced by immunoSEQ multiplex PCR, yet TCRdb's version contains in-frame clones alone and is incomplete. This sample has 20,000 to 25,000 clones, with about 35% found just once. These data are taken from a study of graft-versus-host responses after intestinal transplantation. Study in general: Isolated intestinal, liver-intestinal, or multivisceral transplants had been given to the recipients.

Study-wide points: Detection of GvH clones occurred in recipient marrow, and some had their first appearance in ileum or blood. Allograft graft-versus-host to host-versus-graft clonal ratios ran high in patients with graft-donor T cell macrochimerism.

This CDR3 has 13 residues. V was trimmed by 2 bases and J by 6 bases, leaving 8 bases between them. In germline, CDR1 is MNHEY, CDR2 SMNVEV (reference sequence). Responders that carried the CFSE label, about 200,000 of them, were plated with about 200,000 irradiated, violet-dye-labeled stimulator cells. Proliferating CFSE-low CD3+CD4+ and CD3+CD8+ responders were sorted after the reaction. The specimen comprised alloreactive CD8+ T cells from a mixed lymphocyte reaction culture, sampled before intestinal transplant. Described subset: CFSE-low proliferating T cells sorted from approximately 6-day pre-transplant mixed lymphocyte reaction (GvH or HvG direction). The chain combines TRBV27 with TRBJ2-1; a possible D gene is TRBD1 (6 bases). This clonotype originated in a human patient who received an intestinal transplant. The CDR3 loop is CASSLTGFNEQFF. The CDR3 DNA reads as TGTGCCAGCAGTTTAACAGGGTTCAATGAGCAGTTCTTC.